A selection of T cell receptor beta chains follows, all from one sample in a study of T cell changes during pregnancy in multiple sclerosis. Assay used: immunoSEQ multiplex PCR; TCRdb lists only in-frame clones, some missing. This table holds under 70,000 clones, 91% found once. This material consisted of peripheral blood, taken in the third trimester of pregnancy. The receptors were sampled from a female donor in good health, enrolled as a control in a pregnancy study. Both conserved end residues are part of each CDR3. Each record gives: V gene, CDR3 protein.

>TRBV5-6
CASSRGTVNTEAFF
>TRBV28
CASSLPAGSETQYF
>TRBV7-9
CATPWTSFLSGANVLTF
>TRBV30
CAWGQGISLGGGYTF
>TRBV10-3
CAVQGEETQYF
>TRBV5-6
CASSLGQGRGGDTQYF
>TRBV5-4
CASSSSLSNTEAFF
>TRBV30
CAWSVIAGGYNEQFF
>TRBV6-1
CAARQGAYNEQFF
>TRBV28
CASSLLLQGETYEQYF
>TRBV29-1
CSVDSDGGQGTQYF
>TRBV7-9
CASSANDRGKEPQHF
>TRBV7-9
CASSLSGGISYNEQFF
>TRBV6-5
CASSLAGGQGELFF
>TRBV9
CASSVGLAGGGNRELFF
>TRBV28
CASRPGWRAGLYNEQFF
>TRBV19
CASSINSQGVSTDTQYF
>TRBV25-1
CASSELHRLGLQYF